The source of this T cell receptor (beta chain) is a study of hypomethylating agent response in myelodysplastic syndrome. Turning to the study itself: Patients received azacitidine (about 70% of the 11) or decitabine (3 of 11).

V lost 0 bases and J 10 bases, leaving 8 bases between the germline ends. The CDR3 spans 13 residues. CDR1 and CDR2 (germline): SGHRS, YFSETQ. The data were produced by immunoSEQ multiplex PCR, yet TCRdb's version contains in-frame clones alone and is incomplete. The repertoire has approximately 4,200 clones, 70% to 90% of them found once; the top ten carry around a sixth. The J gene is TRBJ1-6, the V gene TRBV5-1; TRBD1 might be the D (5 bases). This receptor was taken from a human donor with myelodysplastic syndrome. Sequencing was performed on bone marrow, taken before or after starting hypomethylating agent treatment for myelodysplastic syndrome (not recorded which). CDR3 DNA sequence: TGCGCCAGCAGCTTGGGGGGCGACTCACCCCTCCACTTT. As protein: CASSLGGDSPLHF.